This record covers a single T cell receptor (beta chain). This clonotype was picked up a small number of times. Its antigen is still unknown. No much larger clonotype is one base removed from it; base qualities were not supplied. Ends trimmed: V by 6 bases, J by 0 bases; bases unmatched to a gene: 9. Spanning cysteine to phenylalanine, the CDR3 consists of 16 amino acids. CDR3 DNA only is kept here, 48 bases in frame from base 1. The germline V gene specifies SGHVS as CDR1 and FNYEAQ as CDR2. This sample is part of a study of patients and donors after allogeneic stem cell transplantation (dated by TCRdb to about 2020). The library was produced with RT-PCR. The sequencer was a NextSeq 550. The raw public data were reprocessed by TCRdb itself: fastp quality trimming at Q25, MiXCR clonotype calling, in-frame beta chains only. Rows merge per CDR3 protein into single entries with the most common DNA and genes. The sample includes about 410,000 distinct CDR3 sequences, with 16% observed a single time. Of the sample, less than 8.5% is held by the ten largest clones.

Sequences were obtained from blood, either unsorted or a sorted T cell fraction (not recorded which). This TCR was recovered from a human donor who was either an allogeneic HSCT recipient or a stem cell or donor lymphocyte infusion donor (not recorded which). It is not recorded whose cells these are; they may come from a transplant donor. The V and J genes are TRBV7-6 and TRBJ2-3; 7 bases in the junction line up with TRBD2. The encoded CDR3 is CASRLGAGASTDTQYF. The bases read TGTGCCAGCAGGCTTGGGGCGGGAGCTAGCACAGATACGCAGTATTTT.